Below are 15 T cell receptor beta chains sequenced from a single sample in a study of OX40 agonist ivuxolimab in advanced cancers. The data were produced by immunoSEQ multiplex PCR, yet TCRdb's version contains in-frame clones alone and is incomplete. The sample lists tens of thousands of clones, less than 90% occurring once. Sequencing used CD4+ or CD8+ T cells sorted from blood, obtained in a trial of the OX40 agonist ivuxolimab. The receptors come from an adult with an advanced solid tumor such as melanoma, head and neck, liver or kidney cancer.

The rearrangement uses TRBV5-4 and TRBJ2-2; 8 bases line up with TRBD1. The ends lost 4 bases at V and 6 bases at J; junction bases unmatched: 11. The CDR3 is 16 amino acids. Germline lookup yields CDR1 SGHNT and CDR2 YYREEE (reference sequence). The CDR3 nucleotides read TGTGCCAGCAGCGCGCCGGGACAGGTTGATTCCGGGGAGCTGTTTTTT. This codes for CASSAPGQVDSGELFF.

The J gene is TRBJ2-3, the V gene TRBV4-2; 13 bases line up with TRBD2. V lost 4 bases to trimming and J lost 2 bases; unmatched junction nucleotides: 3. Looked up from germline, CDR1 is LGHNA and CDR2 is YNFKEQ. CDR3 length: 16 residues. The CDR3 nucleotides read TGTGCCAGCAGCCCCGGGACTAGCGGGGACACAGATACGCAGTATTTT. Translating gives CASSPGTSGDTDTQYF.

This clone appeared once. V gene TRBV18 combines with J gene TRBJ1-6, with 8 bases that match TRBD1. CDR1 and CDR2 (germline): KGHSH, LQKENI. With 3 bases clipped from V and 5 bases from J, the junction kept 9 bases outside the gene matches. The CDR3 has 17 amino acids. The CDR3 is CASSPYTGQADNSPLHF. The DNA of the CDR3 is TGTGCCAGCTCACCCTACACGGGACAGGCAGATAATTCACCCCTCCACTTT.

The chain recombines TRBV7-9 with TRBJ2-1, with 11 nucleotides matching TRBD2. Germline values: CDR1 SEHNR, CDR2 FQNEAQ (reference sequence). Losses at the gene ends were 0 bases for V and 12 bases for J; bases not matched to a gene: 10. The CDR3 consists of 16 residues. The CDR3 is CASSLAASGGKVGQFF. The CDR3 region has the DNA TGTGCCAGCAGCTTAGCGGCTAGCGGGGGGAAGGTAGGGCAGTTCTTC.

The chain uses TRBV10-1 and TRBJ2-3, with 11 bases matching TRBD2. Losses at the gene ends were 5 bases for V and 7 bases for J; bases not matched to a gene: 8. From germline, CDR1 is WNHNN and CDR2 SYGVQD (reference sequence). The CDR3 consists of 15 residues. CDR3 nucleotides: TGCGCCAGCAGTAGAACTAGCGGGGGCGGGAATACGCAGTATTTT. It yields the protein CASSRTSGGGNTQYF.

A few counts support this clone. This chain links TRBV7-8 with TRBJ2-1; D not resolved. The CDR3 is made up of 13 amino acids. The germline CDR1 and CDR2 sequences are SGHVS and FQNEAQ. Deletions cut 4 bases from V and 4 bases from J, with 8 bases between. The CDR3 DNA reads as TGTGCCAGCAGCTCTTCCTATTACAATGAGCAGTTCTTC. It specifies CASSSSYYNEQFF.

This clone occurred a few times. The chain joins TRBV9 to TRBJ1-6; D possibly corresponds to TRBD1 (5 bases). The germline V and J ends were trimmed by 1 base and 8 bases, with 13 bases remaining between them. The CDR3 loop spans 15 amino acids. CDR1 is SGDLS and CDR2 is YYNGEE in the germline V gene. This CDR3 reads CASSVLDRTYSPLHF. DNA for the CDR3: TGTGCCAGCAGCGTATTAGACAGAACGTATTCACCCCTCCACTTT.

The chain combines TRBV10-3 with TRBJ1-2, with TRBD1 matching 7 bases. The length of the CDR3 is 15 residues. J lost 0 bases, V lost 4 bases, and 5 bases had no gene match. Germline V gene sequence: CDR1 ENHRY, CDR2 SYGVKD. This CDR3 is CAISGGTGANYGYTF. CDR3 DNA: TGTGCCATCAGTGGGGGAACAGGGGCTAACTATGGCTACACCTTC.

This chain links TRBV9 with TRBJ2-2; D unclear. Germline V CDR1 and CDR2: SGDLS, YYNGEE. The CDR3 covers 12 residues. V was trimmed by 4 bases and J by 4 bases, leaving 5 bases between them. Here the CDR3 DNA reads TGTGCCAGCAGCAGGGTCACCGGGGAGCTGTTTTTT. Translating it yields CASSRVTGELFF.

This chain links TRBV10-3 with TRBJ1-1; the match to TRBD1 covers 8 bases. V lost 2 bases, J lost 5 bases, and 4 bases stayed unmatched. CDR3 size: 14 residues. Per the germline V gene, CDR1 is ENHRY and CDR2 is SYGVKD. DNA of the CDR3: TGTGCCATCAGTGAGAGACAGGGGTTTACTGAAGCTTTCTTT. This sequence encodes CAISERQGFTEAFF.

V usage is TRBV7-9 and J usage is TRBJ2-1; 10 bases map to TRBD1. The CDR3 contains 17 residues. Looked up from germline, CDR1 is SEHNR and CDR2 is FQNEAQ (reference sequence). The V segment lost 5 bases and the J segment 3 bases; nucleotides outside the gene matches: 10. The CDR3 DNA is TGTGCCAGCAGCCTTCGACAGGGGGCGTCTAGCTACAATGAGCAGTTCTTC. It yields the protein CASSLRQGASSYNEQFF.

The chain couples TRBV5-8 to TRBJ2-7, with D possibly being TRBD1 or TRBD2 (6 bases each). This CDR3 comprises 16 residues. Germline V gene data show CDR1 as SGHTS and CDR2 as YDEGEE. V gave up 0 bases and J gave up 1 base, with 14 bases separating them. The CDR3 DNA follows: TGTGCCAGCAGCTTGGCGGGGGCGCAGGGGTCCTACGAGCAGTACGTC. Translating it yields CASSLAGAQGSYEQYV.

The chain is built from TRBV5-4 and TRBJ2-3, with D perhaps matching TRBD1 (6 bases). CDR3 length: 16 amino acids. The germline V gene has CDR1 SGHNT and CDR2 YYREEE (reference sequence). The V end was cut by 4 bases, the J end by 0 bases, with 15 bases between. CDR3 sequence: CASSERQVRSTDTQYF. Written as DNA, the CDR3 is TGTGCCAGCAGCGAGCGACAGGTTAGGAGCACAGATACGCAGTATTTT.

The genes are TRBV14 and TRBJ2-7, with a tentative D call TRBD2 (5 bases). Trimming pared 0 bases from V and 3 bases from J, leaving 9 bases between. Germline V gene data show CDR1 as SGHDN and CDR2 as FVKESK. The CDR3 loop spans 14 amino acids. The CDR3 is CASSQDPGYYEQYF. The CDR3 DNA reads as TGTGCCAGCAGCCAAGATCCGGGGTACTACGAGCAGTACTTC.

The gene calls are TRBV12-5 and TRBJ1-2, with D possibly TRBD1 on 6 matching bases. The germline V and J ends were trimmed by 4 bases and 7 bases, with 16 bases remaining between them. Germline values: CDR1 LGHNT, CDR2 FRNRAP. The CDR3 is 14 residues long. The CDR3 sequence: CASGSHVGGAGYTF. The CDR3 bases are TGTGCTAGTGGTTCCCACGTGGGGGGCGCTGGCTACACCTTC.